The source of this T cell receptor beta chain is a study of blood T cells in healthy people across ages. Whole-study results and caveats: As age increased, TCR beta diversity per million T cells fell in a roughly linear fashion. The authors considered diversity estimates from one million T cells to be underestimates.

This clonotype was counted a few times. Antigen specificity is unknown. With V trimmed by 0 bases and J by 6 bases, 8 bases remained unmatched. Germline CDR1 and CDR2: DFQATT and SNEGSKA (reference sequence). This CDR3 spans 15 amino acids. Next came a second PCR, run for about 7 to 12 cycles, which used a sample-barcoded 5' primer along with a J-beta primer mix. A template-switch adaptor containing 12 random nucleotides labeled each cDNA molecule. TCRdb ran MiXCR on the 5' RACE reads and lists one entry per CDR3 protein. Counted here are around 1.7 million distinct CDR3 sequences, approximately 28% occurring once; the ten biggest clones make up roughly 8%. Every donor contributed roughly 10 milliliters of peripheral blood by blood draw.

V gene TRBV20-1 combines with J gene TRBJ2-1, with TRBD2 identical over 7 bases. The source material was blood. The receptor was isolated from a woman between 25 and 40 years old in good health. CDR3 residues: CSARESGLRSNEQFF. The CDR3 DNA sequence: TGCAGTGCTAGAGAGTCGGGACTAAGAAGCAATGAGCAGTTCTTC.